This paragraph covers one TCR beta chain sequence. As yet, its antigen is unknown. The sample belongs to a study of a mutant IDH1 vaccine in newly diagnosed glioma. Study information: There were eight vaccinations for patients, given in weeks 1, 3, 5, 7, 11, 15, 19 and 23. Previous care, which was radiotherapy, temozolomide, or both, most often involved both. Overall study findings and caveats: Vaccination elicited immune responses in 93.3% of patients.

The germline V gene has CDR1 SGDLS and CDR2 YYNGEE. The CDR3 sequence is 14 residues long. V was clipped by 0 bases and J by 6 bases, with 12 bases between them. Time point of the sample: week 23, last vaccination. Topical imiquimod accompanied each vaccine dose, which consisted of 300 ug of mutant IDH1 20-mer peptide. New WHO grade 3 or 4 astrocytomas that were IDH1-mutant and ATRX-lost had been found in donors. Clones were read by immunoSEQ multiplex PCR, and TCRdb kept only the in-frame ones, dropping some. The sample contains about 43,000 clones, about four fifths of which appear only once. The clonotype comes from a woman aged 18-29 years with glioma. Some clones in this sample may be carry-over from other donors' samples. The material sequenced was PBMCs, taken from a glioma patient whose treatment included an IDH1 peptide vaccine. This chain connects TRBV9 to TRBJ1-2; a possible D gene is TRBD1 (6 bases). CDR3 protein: CASSVEGVTDGYTF. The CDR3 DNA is TGTGCCAGCAGCGTAGAGGGGGTGACGGATGGCTACACCTTC.